This T cell receptor beta chain was identified in a study of cytomegalovirus exposure and HLA in healthy donors. Overall study findings and caveats: A further, later analysis showed that HLA-associated TCR beta chains (compared with equally common others) were more clonally expanded.

The V gene lost 2 bases and the J gene lost 5 bases, with 11 bases spanning the gap. This CDR3 has 14 amino acids. Germline CDR1 and CDR2: SGHNT and YYREEE (reference sequence). With regard to this clone: Its target is unknown.

PCR was performed using 60 Vbeta and 13 Jbeta primers. Generated by immunoSEQ multiplex PCR, the TCRdb table keeps only in-frame clones and is missing some. The table gives some 71,000 clones; the top ten clones make up less than 2% of it. The source material was PBMCs. The receptor's source is a woman aged 25 to 45 in good health and CMV-seronegative. V gene TRBV5-4 combines with J gene TRBJ1-5, with D possibly being TRBD1 (6 bases). CDR3 protein: CASSLGGGDQPQHF. The DNA for the CDR3 is TGTGCCAGCAGCTTAGGCGGGGGCGATCAGCCCCAGCATTTT.